Given below is one T cell receptor (beta chain) in context. Its matching antigen is unknown. Time point: cycle 4 day 1 (C4D1), after five to seven weeks of nivolumab. All the patients suffered relapse after autologous stem cell transplantation, and brentuximab vedotin exposure differed. The CD8+ T cells came from thawed PBMCs through magnetic negative selection. This specimen belongs to a study of PD-1 blockade in classical Hodgkin lymphoma. Findings and limits, study-wide: Newly diagnosed patients were said to have less baseline TCR diversity than healthy donors did. Only CD4+ TCR diversity, not CD8+, had risen significantly by C4D1.

V gave up 0 bases and J gave up 6 bases; unmatched junction bases: 7. Germline CDR1 reads MGHRA; CDR2 reads YSYEKL. The CDR3 sequence is 17 residues long. Only in-frame clones appear in the TCRdb table, and some are missing; sequencing was by immunoSEQ multiplex PCR. The sample contains some 20,000 clones, about 85% of which appear only once. The specimen was CD8+ T cells from blood, collected before the fourth cycle of nivolumab. The chain recombines TRBV4-1 with TRBJ2-1, with TRBD2 identical over 11 bases. The source is a human donor with classical Hodgkin lymphoma. The CDR3 coding sequence is TGCGCCAGCAGCCAAGACCCCGGGACTAGCGGCCTCAATGAGCAGTTCTTC. Translating it yields CASSQDPGTSGLNEQFF.